This TCR beta chain was found in a study of CXCR3-negative and CXCR3-positive naive CD8 T cells. Study-level information: Some 140 million TRB reads were obtained in total, which works out to about 1.5 +/- 0.3 million per library.

Of note for this clonotype: Its antigen is not known.

Regarding the study as a whole: Freshly isolated PBMCs were used in most assays, given partial CXCR3 loss after freezing. Memory cells differed in TRBV-TRBJ usage, but naive CXCR3-negative and CXCR3-positive cells had similar usage. Hydrophobicity was higher for TRB CDR3s found in CXCR3-positive naive cells than in CXCR3-negative naive cells.

UMI-labeled 5' RACE yielded the TRB cDNA libraries. TCRdb reprocessed the 5' RACE reads; each CDR3 protein has one entry and no DNA is given. The sample includes roughly 130,000 distinct CDR3 sequences. Naive CD8+ T cells showed CD45RO-CCR7+CD27+CD95-. The TCR sequence derives from a human donor in good health. Some clones in this sample may be carry-over from other donors' samples. Sequenced: naive CXCR3+ CD8+ T cells from blood. Subset defined: CD45RO-CCR7+CD27+CD95- naive CD8+ T cells expressing CXCR3 (TNR3+).

The CDR3 loop is CASSRQRNEQFF. The rearrangement uses TRBV27 and TRBJ2-1; there is no DNA to check the TCRdb D call of TRBD1. The CDR3 length is 12 residues. Germline CDR1 MNHEY, CDR2 SMNVEV (reference sequence).